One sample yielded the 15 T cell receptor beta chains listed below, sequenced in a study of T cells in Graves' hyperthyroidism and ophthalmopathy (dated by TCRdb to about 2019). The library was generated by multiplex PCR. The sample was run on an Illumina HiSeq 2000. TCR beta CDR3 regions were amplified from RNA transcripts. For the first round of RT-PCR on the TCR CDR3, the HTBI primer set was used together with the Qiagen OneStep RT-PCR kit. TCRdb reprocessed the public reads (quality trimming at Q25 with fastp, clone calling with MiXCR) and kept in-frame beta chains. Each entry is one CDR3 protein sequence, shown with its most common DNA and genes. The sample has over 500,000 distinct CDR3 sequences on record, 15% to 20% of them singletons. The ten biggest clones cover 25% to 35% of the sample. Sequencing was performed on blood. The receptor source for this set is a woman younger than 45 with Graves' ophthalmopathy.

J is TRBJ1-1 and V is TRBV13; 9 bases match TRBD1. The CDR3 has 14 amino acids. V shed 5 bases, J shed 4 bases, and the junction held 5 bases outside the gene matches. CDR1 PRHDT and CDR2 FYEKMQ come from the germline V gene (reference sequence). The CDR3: CASSPTGGITEAFF. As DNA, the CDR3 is TGTGCCAGCAGCCCGACAGGGGGTATCACTGAAGCTTTCTTT.

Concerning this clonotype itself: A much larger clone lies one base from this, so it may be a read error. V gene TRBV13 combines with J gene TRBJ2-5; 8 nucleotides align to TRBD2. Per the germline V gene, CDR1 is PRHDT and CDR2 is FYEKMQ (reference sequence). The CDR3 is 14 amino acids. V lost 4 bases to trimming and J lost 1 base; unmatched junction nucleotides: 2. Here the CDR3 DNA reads TGTGCCAGCAGCTCTACTAGCGGCCAAGAGACCCAGTACTTC. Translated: CASSSTSGQETQYF.

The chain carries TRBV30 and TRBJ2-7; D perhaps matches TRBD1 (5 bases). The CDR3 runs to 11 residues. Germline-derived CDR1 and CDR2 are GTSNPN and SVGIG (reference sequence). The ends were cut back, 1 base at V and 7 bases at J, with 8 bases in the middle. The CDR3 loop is CAWSAPGEQYF. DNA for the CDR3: TGTGCCTGGAGTGCCCCAGGGGAGCAGTACTTC. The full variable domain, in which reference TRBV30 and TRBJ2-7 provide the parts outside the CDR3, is SQTIHQWPATLVQPVGSPLSLECTVEGTSNPNLYWYRQAAGRGLQLLFYSVGIGQISSEVPQNLSASRPQDRQFILSSKKLLLSDSGFYLCAWSAPGEQYFGPGTRLTVT.

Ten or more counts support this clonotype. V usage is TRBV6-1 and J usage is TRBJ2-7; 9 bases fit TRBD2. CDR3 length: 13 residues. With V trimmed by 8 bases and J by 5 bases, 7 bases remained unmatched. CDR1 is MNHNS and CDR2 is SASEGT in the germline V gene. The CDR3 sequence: CASVAGAMDEQYF. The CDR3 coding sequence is TGTGCCAGCGTAGCGGGAGCTATGGACGAGCAGTACTTC.

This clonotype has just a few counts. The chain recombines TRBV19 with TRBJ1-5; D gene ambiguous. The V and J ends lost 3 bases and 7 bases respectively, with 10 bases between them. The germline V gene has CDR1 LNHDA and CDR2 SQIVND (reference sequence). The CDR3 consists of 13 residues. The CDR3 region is CASSIQAQQPQHF. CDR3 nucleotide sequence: TGTGCCAGTAGTATCCAAGCACAGCAGCCCCAGCATTTT.

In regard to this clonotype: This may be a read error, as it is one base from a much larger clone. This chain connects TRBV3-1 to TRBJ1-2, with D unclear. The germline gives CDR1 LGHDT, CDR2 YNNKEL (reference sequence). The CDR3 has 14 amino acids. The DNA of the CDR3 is TGTACCAGCAGCCAAGCAAAAAGAAGCTATGGCTACACCTTC. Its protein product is CTSSQAKRSYGYTF.

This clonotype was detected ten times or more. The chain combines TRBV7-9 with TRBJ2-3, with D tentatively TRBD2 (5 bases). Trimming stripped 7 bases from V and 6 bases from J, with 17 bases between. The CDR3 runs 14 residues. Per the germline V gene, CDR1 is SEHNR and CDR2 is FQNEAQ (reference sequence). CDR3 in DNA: TGTGCCAGCAATACGGGAATGGTGAGGGATACGCAGTATTTT. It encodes CASNTGMVRDTQYF.

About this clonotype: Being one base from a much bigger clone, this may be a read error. The DNA of the CDR3 is TGTGCCAGCAGTTTACGCACGGGGGGCCTCGAGGCCCAGTACTTC. It is translated as CASSLRTGGLEAQYF. This chain links TRBV28 with TRBJ2-5; perhaps TRBD2 as D (7 bases). Between the trimmed V and J ends, which lost 2 bases and 9 bases, there was a span of 19 bases. The germline V gene has CDR1 MDHEN and CDR2 SYDVKM. The CDR3 is made up of 15 amino acids.

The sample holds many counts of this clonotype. The CDR3 loop is CASSPTSGTGGDSYEQYF. The CDR3 DNA is TGTGCCAGCTCACCCACCTCCGGGACAGGGGGTGACTCCTACGAGCAGTACTTC. V and J are TRBV18 and TRBJ2-7; 11 bases line up with TRBD1. Germline CDR1 reads KGHSH; CDR2 reads LQKENI. The V segment lost 3 bases and the J segment 0 bases; nucleotides outside the gene matches: 10. This CDR3 is 18 amino acids long.

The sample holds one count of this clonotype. The CDR3 DNA sequence: TGCAGTGCCAACAGATTGGACACTGAAGCTTTCTTT. It codes for CSANRLDTEAFF. V and J are TRBV20-1 and TRBJ1-1; D not certain. Trimming removed 6 bases from V and 3 bases from J, with 11 bases in between. The length of the CDR3 is 12 residues. Germline CDR1 is DFQATT and CDR2 is SNEGSKA (reference sequence).

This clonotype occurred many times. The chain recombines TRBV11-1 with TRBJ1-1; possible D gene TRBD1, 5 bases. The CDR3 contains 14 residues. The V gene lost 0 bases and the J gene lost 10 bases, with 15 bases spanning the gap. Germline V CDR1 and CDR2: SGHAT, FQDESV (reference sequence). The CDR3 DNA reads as TGTGCCAGCAGCTTAGCCGGGGGAACGGTGGTAGCTTTCTTT. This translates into CASSLAGGTVVAFF.

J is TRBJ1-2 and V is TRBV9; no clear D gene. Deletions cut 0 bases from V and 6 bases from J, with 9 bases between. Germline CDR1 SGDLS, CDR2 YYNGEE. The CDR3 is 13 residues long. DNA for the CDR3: TGTGCCAGCAGCGTAGCACTGGAAGATGGCTACACCTTC. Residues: CASSVALEDGYTF.

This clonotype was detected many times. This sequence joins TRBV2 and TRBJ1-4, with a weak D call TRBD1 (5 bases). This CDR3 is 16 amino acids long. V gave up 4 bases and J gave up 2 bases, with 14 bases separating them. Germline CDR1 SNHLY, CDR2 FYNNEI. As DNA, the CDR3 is TGTGCCAGCAGTGCCCGGGGACCACTTACTAATGAAAAACTGTTTTTT. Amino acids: CASSARGPLTNEKLFF. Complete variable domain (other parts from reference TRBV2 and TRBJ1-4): EPEVTQTPSHQVTQMGQEVILRCVPISNHLYFYWYRQILGQKVEFLVSFYNNEISEKSEIFDDQFSVERPDGSNFTLKIRSTKLEDSAMYFCASSARGPLTNEKLFFGSGTQLSVL.

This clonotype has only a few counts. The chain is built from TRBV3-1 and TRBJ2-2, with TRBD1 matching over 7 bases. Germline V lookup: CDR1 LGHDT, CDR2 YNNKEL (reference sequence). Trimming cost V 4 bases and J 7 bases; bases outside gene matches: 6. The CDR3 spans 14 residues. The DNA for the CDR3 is TGTGCCAGCAGCCTTAAGGGGGCGGTCGGGGAGCTGTTTTTT. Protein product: CASSLKGAVGELFF.

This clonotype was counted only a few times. The CDR3 protein is CASSWLANQETQYF. In nucleotides, the CDR3 is TGTGCCAGCAGTTGGCTAGCGAACCAAGAGACCCAGTACTTC. The rearrangement joins TRBV2 to TRBJ2-5; weak D call: TRBD2 (6 bases). Trimming removed 5 bases at V and 0 bases at J, with 10 bases between. Germline CDR1 SNHLY, CDR2 FYNNEI. This CDR3 has 14 residues.